This passage covers 20 T cell receptor beta chains from one sample sequenced in a study of T cells in Graves' hyperthyroidism and ophthalmopathy (dated by TCRdb to the late 2010s). The library was built by means of multiplex PCR. Sequenced using an Illumina HiSeq 2000. TCR beta CDR3 regions were amplified from RNA transcripts. The TCR CDR3 was subjected to a first round of RT-PCR using the HTBI primer set and the Qiagen OneStep RT-PCR kit. TCRdb cleaned the public reads at Q25 with fastp, built clones with MiXCR and kept in-frame beta chains. Merged by CDR3 protein, the rows form single entries marked with the most common genes and DNA. Here the sample has under 400,000 distinct CDR3 sequences; less than 20% occur a single time. The top ten hold 28% of the sample. The sample comprised blood. The receptors come from a woman aged 18-29 years with Graves' hyperthyroidism that later progressed to Graves' ophthalmopathy.

This clonotype showed up just a few times. This rearrangement joins TRBV9 to TRBJ2-7; 8 bases are a match to TRBD2. This CDR3 has 15 residues. The V and J ends lost 4 bases and 3 bases, in that order; junction bases with no gene match: 9. Looked up from germline, CDR1 is SGDLS and CDR2 is YYNGEE. This chain's CDR3 is CASSPGGGFSYEQYF. The CDR3, as DNA: TGTGCCAGCAGCCCGGGGGGGGGCTTCAGCTACGAGCAGTACTTC. The full variable domain, in which reference TRBV9 and TRBJ2-7 provide the parts outside the CDR3, is DSGVTQTPKHLITATGQRVTLRCSPRSGDLSVYWYQQSLDQGLQFLIQYYNGEERAKGNILERFSAQQFPDLHSELNLSSLELGDSALYFCASSPGGGFSYEQYFGPGTRLTVT.

This chain uses TRBV24-1 with TRBJ2-3; D gene unclear. CDR3 length: 17 residues. CDR1 KGHDR and CDR2 SFDVKD come from the germline V gene. V dropped 7 bases and J dropped 0 bases, with 19 bases sitting between them. CDR3 loop: CATRAAFGTSSTDTQYF. In DNA form, the CDR3 reads TGTGCCACCAGGGCGGCTTTCGGTACCTCTAGCACAGATACGCAGTATTTT.

The chain joins TRBV7-2 to TRBJ2-1, with TRBD2 as a possible D gene (6 bases). From germline, CDR1 is SGHTA and CDR2 FQGNSA. V dropped 1 base and J dropped 9 bases, with 13 bases sitting between them. The CDR3 sequence is 14 residues long. The DNA for the CDR3 is TGTGCCAGCAGCTTAGGTCTGGGGCGGGGTGAGCAGTTCTTC. Translating it yields CASSLGLGRGEQFF. Full variable domain (rest looked up from reference TRBV7-2 and TRBJ2-1): GAGVSQSPSNKVTEKGKDVELRCDPISGHTALYWYRQSLGQGLEFLIYFQGNSAPDKSGLPSDRFSAERTGGSVSTLTIQRTQQEDSAVYLCASSLGLGRGEQFFGPGTRLTVL.

Ten or more counts support this clonotype. This chain joins TRBV7-6 and TRBJ2-3; D not certain. Trimming removed 5 bases from V and 9 bases from J, with 12 bases in between. The CDR3 sequence is 12 residues long. Germline lookup yields CDR1 SGHVS and CDR2 FNYEAQ. This chain's CDR3 is CASSTQDRTQYF. The CDR3 region has the DNA TGTGCCAGCAGCACTCAGGACCGGACGCAGTATTTT.

The chain joins TRBV5-1 to TRBJ2-1, with 9 bases aligning to TRBD2. The CDR3 consists of 15 residues. The V segment lost 4 bases and the J segment 10 bases; nucleotides outside the gene matches: 12. Germline assignment: CDR1 SGHRS and CDR2 YFSETQ. In DNA, the CDR3 is TGCGCCAGCAGCGGCCGGACTAGCGCCCGAGGCGAGCAGTTCTTC. Amino acid sequence: CASSGRTSARGEQFF.

This clonotype showed up just a few times. The V call is TRBV4-2, the J call TRBJ2-7; 10 nucleotides align to TRBD2. The germline CDR1 and CDR2 sequences are LGHNA and YNFKEQ. Trimming cost V 0 bases and J 7 bases; bases outside gene matches: 12. This CDR3 comprises 17 residues. The CDR3 DNA is TGTGCCAGCAGCCAAGATTTCCGGACTAGCGGACTCAGGGAGCAGTACTTC. Protein: CASSQDFRTSGLREQYF.

This clonotype is a singleton in its sample. It may be a read error: a sequence one base away is much more abundant. The CDR3 is CASSQEPAGVSGEQYF. CDR3 coding DNA: TGTGCCAGCAGCCAAGAACCAGCGGGAGTTTCAGGGGAGCAGTACTTC. The rearrangement joins TRBV3-1 to TRBJ2-7; 8 positions match TRBD2. Germline assignment: CDR1 LGHDT and CDR2 YNNKEL (reference sequence). The CDR3 totals 16 residues. The V and J ends lost 0 bases and 7 bases, in that order; junction bases with no gene match: 11.

In DNA, the CDR3 is TGTGCCAGCAGCCATGGGCCGTTTGCAACTAATGAAAAACTGTTTTTT. It codes for CASSHGPFATNEKLFF. J is TRBJ1-4 and V is TRBV7-2; D remains ambiguous. The CDR3 is 16 residues long. V was cut by 5 bases and J by 0 bases, with 13 bases left in between. CDR1 is SGHTA and CDR2 is FQGNSA in the germline V gene.

This clonotype was detected ten times or more. This chain uses TRBV6-2 or TRBV6-3 with TRBJ1-1, with D possibly matching TRBD1 (5 bases). The CDR3 extends over 16 amino acids. Germline assignment: CDR1 MNHEY and CDR2 SVGEGT. V gave up 2 bases and J gave up 0 bases, with 13 bases separating them. The CDR3 DNA is TGTGCCAGCAGTTACCGACAGATCTTCATGAACACTGAAGCTTTCTTT. Its translation is CASSYRQIFMNTEAFF.

This clonotype was counted only a few times. This chain uses TRBV6-1 with TRBJ2-6; 8 positions agree with TRBD1. There are 18 residues in the CDR3. The V and J ends lost 7 bases and 1 base, in that order; junction bases with no gene match: 12. CDR1 and CDR2 from the germline V gene are MNHNS and SASEGT. CDR3 nucleotide sequence: TGTGCCAGCACCCTATACGGGCAGGGGGCTTCTGGGGCCAACGTCCTGACTTTC. It encodes CASTLYGQGASGANVLTF.

The CDR3 region has the DNA TGTGCCAGCAGTGCCGGGACAGGGAGGGACACCGGGGAGCTGTTTTTT. Amino acid sequence: CASSAGTGRDTGELFF. This chain joins TRBV5-8 and TRBJ2-2, with 9 positions matching TRBD1. V trimming: 5 bases; J trimming: 3 bases; junction bases outside the gene matches: 8. This CDR3 contains 16 residues. CDR1 is SGHTS and CDR2 is YDEGEE in the germline V gene.

Note on this clonotype: A much larger clonotype is one base distant, so this may be a read error. The chain is built from TRBV5-1 and TRBJ2-3, with D possibly TRBD2 on 5 matching bases. Trimming shortened V by 0 bases and J by 0 bases, and 14 bases separated the two germline ends. Germline-derived CDR1 and CDR2 are SGHRS and YFSETQ. The CDR3 spans 17 residues. The CDR3 DNA reads TGCGCCAGCAGCTTGGCCTTGCCCGGGGTTAGCACAGATACGCAGTATTTT. Translating it yields CASSLALPGVSTDTQYF.

The chain is built from TRBV11-2 and TRBJ2-5, with 9 bases aligning to TRBD1. V was pared by 5 bases and J by 6 bases, with 4 bases of the junction left unmatched. Germline V CDR1 and CDR2: SGHAT, FQNNGV. The CDR3 consists of 13 residues. CDR3 DNA sequence: TGTGCCAGCAGCCCCGGGACAGGGCAGACCCAGTACTTC. It yields the protein CASSPGTGQTQYF. The full variable domain, with the rest looked up from reference TRBV11-2 and TRBJ2-5, is EAGVAQSPRYKIIEKRQSVAFWCNPISGHATLYWYQQILGQGPKLLIQFQNNGVVDDSQLPKDRFSAERLKGVDSTLKIQPAKLEDSAVYLCASSPGTGQTQYFGPGTRLLVL.

As concerns this clonotype: A read error may explain this, as a much larger clone is one base away. The chain links TRBV7-9 to TRBJ2-5; 10 positions match TRBD2. The CDR3 sequence is 16 residues long. Germline V gives CDR1 SEHNR, CDR2 FQNEAQ (reference sequence). The ends lost 7 bases at V and 5 bases at J; junction bases unmatched: 13. CDR3 loop: CASNLASGRSGETQYF. CDR3 nucleotide sequence: TGTGCCAGCAACCTAGCTAGCGGGAGAAGCGGGGAGACCCAGTACTTC.

This clonotype was recorded at least ten times. This CDR3 reads CASSHGPGGKVDTQYF. The CDR3 nucleotides read TGTGCCAGCAGCCACGGCCCGGGGGGAAAGGTAGATACGCAGTATTTT. This chain links TRBV3-1 with TRBJ2-3, with 7 bases matching TRBD2. V lost 3 bases, J lost 5 bases, and 11 bases stayed unmatched. This CDR3 has 16 amino acids. Germline lookup yields CDR1 LGHDT and CDR2 YNNKEL (reference sequence).

With respect to this clonotype: This may stem from a read error, because a much larger clone lies one nucleotide away. The J gene is TRBJ1-5, the V gene TRBV2, with D possibly TRBD1 on 6 matching bases. The CDR3 has 14 residues. CDR1 and CDR2 (germline): SNHLY, FYNNEI. V was shortened by 11 bases and J by 5 bases, with 19 bases between the two germline ends. CDR3 sequence reads: CASSGDGGDQPQHF. The CDR3 DNA reads as TGTGCCTCCAGCGGGGATGGGGGCGATCAGCCCCAGCATTTT. The entire variable domain, with the rest obtained from reference TRBV2 and TRBJ1-5, is as follows: EPEVTQTPSHQVTQMGQEVILRCVPISNHLYFYWYRQILGQKVEFLVSFYNNEISEKSEIFDDQFSVERPDGSNFTLKIRSTKLEDSAMYFCASSGDGGDQPQHFGDGTRLSIL.

This clonotype was seen repeatedly, ten times or more. The gene calls are TRBV29-1 and TRBJ2-1, with D uncertain. The CDR3 loop spans 12 amino acids. Deletions cut 5 bases from V and 7 bases from J, with 12 bases between. In germline, CDR1 is SQVTM, CDR2 ANQGSEA. The CDR3 nucleotides read TGCAGCGTTCGACCGCTACAAAATGAGCAGTTCTTC. Protein sequence: CSVRPLQNEQFF.

This chain connects TRBV6-1 to TRBJ2-1; D is perhaps TRBD2 (6 bases). Germline CDR1 is MNHNS and CDR2 is SASEGT. V was shortened by 2 bases and J by 5 bases, with 13 bases between the two germline ends. The CDR3 has 15 residues. CDR3 sequence reads: CASSESASAHNEQFF. CDR3 nucleotide sequence: TGTGCCAGCAGTGAATCGGCTAGCGCCCACAATGAGCAGTTCTTC.

This clonotype was counted a few times. The V call is TRBV7-9, the J call TRBJ1-2; D might be TRBD1 (6 bases). V shed 1 base and J shed 1 base, with 22 bases lying between them. The CDR3 covers 19 residues. Germline CDR1 is SEHNR and CDR2 is FQNEAQ (reference sequence). The chain's CDR3 is CASSLVSGTHKNYNYGYTF. The CDR3 DNA reads as TGTGCCAGCAGCTTAGTGTCCGGGACACACAAGAATTATAACTATGGCTACACCTTC.

The V and J genes are TRBV5-1 and TRBJ2-1; D gene uncertain. V was shortened by 4 bases and J by 5 bases, with 13 bases between the two germline ends. Germline V gene data show CDR1 as SGHRS and CDR2 as YFSETQ. CDR3 length: 14 amino acids. CDR3 coding DNA: TGCGCCAGCAGCGCAAATCAGCTGAACAATGAGCAGTTCTTC. Translating gives CASSANQLNNEQFF.